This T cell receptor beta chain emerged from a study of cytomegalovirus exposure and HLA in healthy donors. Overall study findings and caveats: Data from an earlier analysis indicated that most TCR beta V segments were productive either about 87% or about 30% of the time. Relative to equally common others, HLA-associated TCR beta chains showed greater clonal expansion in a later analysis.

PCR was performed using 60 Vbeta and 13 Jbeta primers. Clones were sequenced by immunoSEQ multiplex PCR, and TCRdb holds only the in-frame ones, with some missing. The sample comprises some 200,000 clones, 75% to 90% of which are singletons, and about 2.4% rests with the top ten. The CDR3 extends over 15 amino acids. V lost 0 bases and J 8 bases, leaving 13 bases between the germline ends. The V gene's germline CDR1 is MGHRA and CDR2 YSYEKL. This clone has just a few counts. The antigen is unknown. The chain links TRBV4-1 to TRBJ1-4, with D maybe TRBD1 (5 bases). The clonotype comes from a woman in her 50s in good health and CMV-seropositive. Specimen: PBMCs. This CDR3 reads CASSQDIRVLEKLFF. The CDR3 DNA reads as TGCGCCAGCAGCCAAGATATCAGGGTTTTAGAAAAACTGTTTTTT.